This T cell receptor (beta chain) is from a study of cytomegalovirus exposure and HLA in healthy donors. Study-wide context: Later analysis reported that the roughly 120 validation repertoires shared the platform of the approximately 620 first-cohort repertoires. Findings and limits, study-wide: A list of about 180 TCR beta chains associated with cytomegalovirus was given.

TCRdb's copy holds only in-frame clones and misses some; the assay was immunoSEQ multiplex PCR. This table has 68,000 or so clones, roughly nine tenths appearing once. With regard to this clone: Its antigen is undetermined.

Germline loops: CDR1 PRHDT, CDR2 FYEKMQ (reference sequence). The length of the CDR3 is 16 residues. The J segment lost 0 bases and the V segment lost 5 bases, leaving 7 bases of the junction unmatched. The receptor was derived from a man between 18 and 35 years old in good health and CMV-seronegative. The rearrangement links TRBV13 to TRBJ2-7; 10 positions match TRBD2. The sequencing sample was made of PBMCs. The DNA of the CDR3 is TGTGCCAGCAGCCCTTCCCCTAGCGGGAGCTCCTACGAGCAGTACTTC. It encodes CASSPSPSGSSYEQYF. The whole variable domain, filled in from reference TRBV13 and TRBJ2-7, reads AAGVIQSPRHLIKEKRETATLKCYPIPRHDTVYWYQQGPGQDPQFLISFYEKMQSDKGSIPDRFSAQQFSDYHSELNMSSLELGDSALYFCASSPSPSGSSYEQYFGPGTRLTVT.